The 26 T cell receptor beta chains below all came from one sample that was sequenced in a study of graft-versus-host responses after intestinal transplantation. Clones were read by immunoSEQ multiplex PCR, and TCRdb kept only the in-frame ones, dropping some. The sample holds approximately 100,000 clones, 90% to 95% seen once. Antigens for these TCRs are unknown. The sequenced sample was unstimulated CD8+ T cells sorted from spleen or lymph node cells, obtained before intestinal transplant. Receptors were obtained from a human donor who received an intestinal transplant.

The V call is TRBV2, the J call TRBJ1-6, with 8 bases lining up with TRBD1. Per germline, CDR1 SNHLY and CDR2 FYNNEI. V lost 7 bases, J lost 5 bases, and 4 bases stayed unmatched. The CDR3 is 14 residues long. In DNA, the CDR3 is TGTGCCAGCACCGGGACAGGCGATAATTCACCCCTCCACTTT. It is translated as CASTGTGDNSPLHF.

The V and J genes are TRBV6-1 and TRBJ1-5; 9 positions agree with TRBD1. Germline V gene lookup returns CDR1 MNHNS and CDR2 SASEGT. V was pared by 9 bases and J by 7 bases, with 13 bases of the junction left unmatched. The CDR3 is 15 residues long. The CDR3 nucleotides are TGTGCCAGTCGGGACAGGGTTCGTTTGTTCCAGCCCCAGCATTTT. Translation gives CASRDRVRLFQPQHF.

This chain joins TRBV30 and TRBJ2-1; 10 bases align to TRBD2. In germline, CDR1 is GTSNPN, CDR2 SVGIG (reference sequence). This CDR3 spans 13 amino acids. J gave up 7 bases and V 2 bases, and 2 bases lay outside the gene matches. CDR3 nucleotides: TGTGCCTGGAGTATACTAGCGGGGAATGAGCAGTTCTTC. This gives the protein CAWSILAGNEQFF.

This chain joins TRBV10-3 and TRBJ1-3; D might be TRBD1 (5 bases). The CDR3 has 15 amino acids. V was shortened by 3 bases and J by 4 bases, with 13 bases between the two germline ends. Germline V gene data show CDR1 as ENHRY and CDR2 as SYGVKD. The DNA for the CDR3 is TGTGCCATCAGTGACAGGGAAGAAAACGGAAACACCATATATTTT. Amino acids: CAISDREENGNTIYF.

The gene calls are TRBV5-6 and TRBJ2-1; D unclear. CDR3 length: 13 residues. Germline-derived CDR1 and CDR2 are SGHDT and YYEEEE. V was shortened by 4 bases and J by 10 bases, with 15 bases between the two germline ends. CDR3 protein: CASSLTPQPEQFF. As DNA, the CDR3 is TGTGCCAGCAGCCTTACCCCCCAACCCGAGCAGTTCTTC.

The gene calls are TRBV7-9 and TRBJ1-6; 11 bases align to TRBD1. Germline CDR1 is SEHNR and CDR2 is FQNEAQ (reference sequence). After removal of 5 bases from V and 12 bases from J, the junction contained 12 bases not matched to a gene. The CDR3 extends over 16 amino acids. CDR3 sequence reads: CASSLVTPGQGEPLHF. In nucleotides, the CDR3 is TGTGCCAGCAGCCTAGTTACTCCGGGACAGGGGGAACCCCTCCACTTT.

CDR3 residues: CASSDPGQRSETQYF. The CDR3 DNA reads TGCGCCAGCAGTGATCCGGGACAGAGGTCGGAGACCCAGTACTTC. The V call is TRBV10-1, the J call TRBJ2-5; the match to TRBD1 covers 7 bases. Germline lookup yields CDR1 WNHNN and CDR2 SYGVQD (reference sequence). This CDR3 spans 15 amino acids. The V gene end was trimmed by 3 bases and the J gene end by 5 bases; junction bases not matched to a gene: 9.

This clone was observed once. This chain joins TRBV11-3 and TRBJ1-2, with 7 nucleotides matching TRBD1. Unmatched junction bases numbered 3, after V lost 3 bases and J lost 5 bases. Germline CDR1 SGHNT, CDR2 YENEEA. This CDR3 region has 13 residues. The CDR3 loop reads CASSFPGGYGYTF. For the CDR3, the DNA is TGTGCCAGCAGCTTCCCAGGGGGGTATGGCTACACCTTC.

The chain employs TRBV13 and TRBJ2-5, with D perhaps assigned TRBD1 or TRBD2 (5 bases each). The CDR3 has 13 amino acids. Germline lookup yields CDR1 PRHDT and CDR2 FYEKMQ (reference sequence). V lost 2 bases, J lost 3 bases, and 7 bases lay in between. The CDR3 protein is CASSLMGEETQYF. The CDR3 DNA is TGTGCCAGCAGCTTAATGGGGGAAGAGACCCAGTACTTC.

The chain combines TRBV5-8 with TRBJ2-1; D remains ambiguous. V was pared by 0 bases and J by 9 bases, with 16 bases between. Germline CDR1 and CDR2: SGHTS and YDEGEE. The CDR3 covers 15 residues. This chain's CDR3 is CASSLASPNWSEQFF. In DNA form, the CDR3 reads TGTGCCAGCAGCTTGGCGAGTCCGAACTGGAGTGAGCAGTTCTTC.

J is TRBJ1-1 and V is TRBV6-6; D is undetermined. Trimming stripped 0 bases from V and 1 base from J, with 6 bases between. CDR1 MNHNY and CDR2 SVGAGI come from the germline V gene (reference sequence). The CDR3 totals 14 residues. CDR3 sequence reads: CASSYSDRNTEAFF. DNA of the CDR3: TGTGCCAGCAGTTACTCGGATAGGAACACTGAAGCTTTCTTT.

V is TRBV7-9 and J is TRBJ2-2; D is unclear. This CDR3 has 11 residues. V was cut by 1 base and J by 8 bases, with 2 bases left in between. CDR1 and CDR2 from the germline V gene are SEHNR and FQNEAQ (reference sequence). This CDR3 is CASSLEGELFF. The CDR3 nucleotides are TGTGCCAGCAGCTTAGAAGGGGAGCTGTTTTTT.

This clone occurred once. The V gene is TRBV2, the J gene TRBJ1-5, with D possibly TRBD1 on 5 matching bases. This CDR3 comprises 15 residues. Trimming shortened V by 6 bases and J by 5 bases, and 17 bases separated the two germline ends. The germline V gene has CDR1 SNHLY and CDR2 FYNNEI. In nucleotides, the CDR3 is TGTGCCAGCAGGGTGGGTAGGTTGGGGCATCAGCCCCAGCATTTT. This gives the protein CASRVGRLGHQPQHF.

The rearrangement joins TRBV4-1 to TRBJ1-2; maybe TRBD1 (5 bases). V was clipped by 3 bases and J by 10 bases, with 15 bases between them. Germline CDR1 reads MGHRA; CDR2 reads YSYEKL. The CDR3 has 13 amino acids. Here the CDR3 reads CASSQAGTVYYTF. DNA for the CDR3: TGCGCCAGCAGCCAGGCCGGGACTGTATACTACACCTTC.

The chain combines TRBV21-1 with TRBJ1-2; the table's D gene call, TRBD1, was not cross checked with the DNA. TRBV21-1 is a documented pseudogene. The CDR3 has 14 amino acids. CDR3 amino acids: CASTLNQANYGYTF. CDR3 bases: TGTGCCAGCACCCTAAATCAGGCTAACTATGGCTACACCTTC.

The chain employs TRBV7-9 and TRBJ1-2, with D unclear. This CDR3 has 13 amino acids. CDR1 and CDR2 (germline): SEHNR, FQNEAQ (reference sequence). The V gene lost 5 bases and the J gene lost 4 bases, with 11 bases spanning the gap. The CDR3 region has the DNA TGTGCCAGCAGCGTCGTGGAGGGCTATGGCTACACCTTC. The encoded protein is CASSVVEGYGYTF. The complete variable domain, with remaining parts taken from reference TRBV7-9 and TRBJ1-2, reads DTGVSQNPRHKITKRGQNVTFRCDPISEHNRLYWYRQTLGQGPEFLTYFQNEAQLEKSRLLSDRFSAERPKGSFSTLEIQRTEQGDSAMYLCASSVVEGYGYTFGSGTRLTVV.

The V call is TRBV10-3, the J call TRBJ2-2; D possibly uses TRBD1 or TRBD2 (6 bases each). Trimming stripped 7 bases from V and 7 bases from J, with 7 bases between. Germline CDR1 reads ENHRY; CDR2 reads SYGVKD. The CDR3 runs to 11 residues. CDR3 sequence reads: CAIKGGGELFF. The DNA of the CDR3 is TGTGCCATCAAGGGGGGCGGGGAGCTGTTTTTT.

V and J are TRBV11-3 and TRBJ1-3; D unresolved. The CDR3 runs 15 residues. V was pared by 2 bases and J by 2 bases, with 10 bases between. Germline CDR1 and CDR2: SGHNT and YENEEA. The CDR3: CASSLRAGTGNTIYF. The CDR3 nucleotides are TGTGCCAGCAGCTTACGGGCGGGGACTGGAAACACCATATATTTT.

The V call is TRBV19, the J call TRBJ1-3; D is unresolved. The CDR3 is 13 amino acids. Germline CDR1 and CDR2: LNHDA and SQIVND (reference sequence). V was pared by 3 bases and J by 4 bases, with 7 bases between. CDR3 sequence: CASSIGPGNTIYF. CDR3 coding DNA: TGTGCCAGTAGTATTGGGCCCGGAAACACCATATATTTT.

The chain joins TRBV30 to TRBJ1-2, with a weak D call TRBD1 (6 bases). The V gene's germline CDR1 is GTSNPN and CDR2 SVGIG (reference sequence). The CDR3 runs to 13 residues. V lost 4 bases, J lost 3 bases, and 12 bases lay in between. As DNA, the CDR3 is TGTGCCTGGATGGGGGCGCGGGACTATGGCTACACCTTC. Translation: CAWMGARDYGYTF.

This clone has just one count. The CDR3 DNA is TGTGCCAGCAGTGAAGCAGCGGGGGGACCCTACAATGAGCAGTTCTTC. Translated: CASSEAAGGPYNEQFF. The V call is TRBV2, the J call TRBJ2-1; TRBD2 matches at 9 bases. Per the germline V gene, CDR1 is SNHLY and CDR2 is FYNNEI. Germline trimming cut 0 bases from V and 2 bases from J; bases unmatched to any gene: 2. The CDR3 is 16 residues long.

V is TRBV7-9 and J is TRBJ2-1; tentative D call: TRBD2 (6 bases). Per the germline V gene, CDR1 is SEHNR and CDR2 is FQNEAQ (reference sequence). Trimming stripped 5 bases from V and 0 bases from J, with 11 bases between. This CDR3 spans 15 amino acids. CDR3 in amino acids: CASSRIAASYNEQFF. The CDR3 DNA reads as TGTGCCAGCAGCAGAATAGCGGCCTCCTACAATGAGCAGTTCTTC.

The rearrangement uses TRBV27 and TRBJ2-1; no reliable D call. Germline lookup yields CDR1 MNHEY and CDR2 SMNVEV (reference sequence). V lost 4 bases to trimming and J lost 2 bases, with 9 bases between them. This CDR3 spans 14 amino acids. The CDR3 is CASSSGFPYNEQFF. The CDR3 DNA reads TGTGCCAGCAGTTCAGGATTTCCCTACAATGAGCAGTTCTTC.

This chain links TRBV9 with TRBJ1-2, with 10 bases aligning to TRBD1. Trimming cost V 3 bases and J 6 bases; bases outside gene matches: 11. CDR1 SGDLS and CDR2 YYNGEE come from the germline V gene. CDR3 length: 16 amino acids. For the CDR3, the DNA is TGTGCCAGCAGCGCCACCGGGACAGGGGTGGTACATGGCTACACCTTC. It yields the protein CASSATGTGVVHGYTF.

The V call is TRBV5-1, the J call TRBJ2-7, with D hard to call. Per germline, CDR1 SGHRS and CDR2 YFSETQ. V was cut by 0 bases and J by 4 bases, with 8 bases left in between. The CDR3 totals 13 residues. Here the CDR3 DNA reads TGCGCCAGCAGCTTGGAGGCCGCGTACGAGCAGTACTTC. It is translated as CASSLEAAYEQYF.

This CDR3 reads CAGGTGNQPQHF. CDR3 coding DNA: TGTGCCGGTGGGACAGGGAATCAGCCCCAGCATTTT. The chain couples TRBV19 to TRBJ1-5; 9 bases are shared with TRBD1. The CDR3 sequence is 12 residues long. CDR1 is LNHDA and CDR2 is SQIVND in the germline V gene (reference sequence). Trimming cost V 11 bases and J 4 bases; bases outside gene matches: 3.